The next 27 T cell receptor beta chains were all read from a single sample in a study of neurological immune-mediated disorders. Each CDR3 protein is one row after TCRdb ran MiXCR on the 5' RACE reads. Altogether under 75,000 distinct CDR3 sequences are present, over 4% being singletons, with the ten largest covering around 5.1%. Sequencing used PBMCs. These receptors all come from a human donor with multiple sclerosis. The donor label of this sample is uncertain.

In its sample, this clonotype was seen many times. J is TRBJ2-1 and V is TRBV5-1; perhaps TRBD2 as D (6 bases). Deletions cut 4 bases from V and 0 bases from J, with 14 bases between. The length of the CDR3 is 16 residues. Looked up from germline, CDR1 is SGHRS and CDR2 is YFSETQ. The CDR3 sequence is CASSLMGGVSYNEQFF. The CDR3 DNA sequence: TGCGCCAGCAGCCTTATGGGCGGGGTCTCCTACAATGAGCAGTTCTTC.

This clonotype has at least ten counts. The CDR3 loop reads CSAGRTVEAQPQHF. The CDR3 region has the DNA TGCAGTGCCGGGAGGACCGTTGAGGCCCAGCCCCAGCATTTT. The rearrangement links TRBV20-1 to TRBJ1-5; no reliable D call. The CDR3 is 14 residues long. CDR1 DFQATT and CDR2 SNEGSKA come from the germline V gene (reference sequence). Trimming took 6 bases from V and 7 from J, leaving 19 bases between them.

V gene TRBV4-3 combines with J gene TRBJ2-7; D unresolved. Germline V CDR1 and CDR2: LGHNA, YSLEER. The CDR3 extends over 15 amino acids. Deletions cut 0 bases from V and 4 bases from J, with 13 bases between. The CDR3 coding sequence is TGCGCCAGCAGCCAAGATAAGACTGGGATTTACGAGCAGTACTTC. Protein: CASSQDKTGIYEQYF.

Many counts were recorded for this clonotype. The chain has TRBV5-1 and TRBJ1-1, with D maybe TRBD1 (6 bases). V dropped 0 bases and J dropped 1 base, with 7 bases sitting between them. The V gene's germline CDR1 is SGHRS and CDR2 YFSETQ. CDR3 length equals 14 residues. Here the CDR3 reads CASSLGGQNTEAFF. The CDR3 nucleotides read TGCGCCAGCAGCTTGGGGGGGCAGAACACTGAAGCTTTCTTT.

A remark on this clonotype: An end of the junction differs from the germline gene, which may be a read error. This CDR3 is CASRVAGSSYNEEFF. CDR3 DNA sequence: TGTGCCAGCAGAGTAGCGGGGAGTAGCTACAATGAGGAGTTCTTC. V gene TRBV9 combines with J gene TRBJ2-1; 8 nucleotides match TRBD2. The CDR3 consists of 15 residues. Germline assignment: CDR1 SGDLS and CDR2 YYNGEE.

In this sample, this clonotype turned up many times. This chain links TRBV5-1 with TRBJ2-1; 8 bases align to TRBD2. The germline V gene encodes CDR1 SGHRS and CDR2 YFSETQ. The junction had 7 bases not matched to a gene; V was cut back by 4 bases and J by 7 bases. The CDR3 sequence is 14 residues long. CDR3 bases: TGCGCCAGCAGCCTTTCGACTAGCGTTAATGAGCAGTTCTTC. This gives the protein CASSLSTSVNEQFF.

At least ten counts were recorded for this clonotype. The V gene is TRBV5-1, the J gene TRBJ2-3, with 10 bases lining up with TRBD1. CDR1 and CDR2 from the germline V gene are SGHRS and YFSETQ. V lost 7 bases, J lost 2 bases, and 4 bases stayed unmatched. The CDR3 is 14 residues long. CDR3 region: CASGTGEITDTQYF. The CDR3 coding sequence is TGCGCCAGCGGGACAGGGGAAATCACAGATACGCAGTATTTT.

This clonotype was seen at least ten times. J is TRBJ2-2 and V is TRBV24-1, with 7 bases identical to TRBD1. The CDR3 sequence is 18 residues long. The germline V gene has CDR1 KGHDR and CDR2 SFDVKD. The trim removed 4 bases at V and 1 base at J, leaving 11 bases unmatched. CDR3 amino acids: CATSDPKTGPLNTGELFF. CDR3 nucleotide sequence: TGTGCCACCAGTGACCCAAAGACAGGGCCACTGAACACCGGGGAGCTGTTTTTT.

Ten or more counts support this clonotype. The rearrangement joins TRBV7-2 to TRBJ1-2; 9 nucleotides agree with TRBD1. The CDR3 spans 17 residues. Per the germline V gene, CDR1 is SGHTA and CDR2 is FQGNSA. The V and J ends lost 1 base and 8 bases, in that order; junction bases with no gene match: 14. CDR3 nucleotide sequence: TGTGCCAGCAGCTTAGAACTCTATCGGACAGGGGCCAAAGGCTACACCTTC. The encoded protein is CASSLELYRTGAKGYTF. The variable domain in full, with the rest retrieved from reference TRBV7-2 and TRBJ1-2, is GAGVSQSPSNKVTEKGKDVELRCDPISGHTALYWYRQSLGQGLEFLIYFQGNSAPDKSGLPSDRFSAERTGGSVSTLTIQRTQQEDSAVYLCASSLELYRTGAKGYTFGSGTRLTVV.

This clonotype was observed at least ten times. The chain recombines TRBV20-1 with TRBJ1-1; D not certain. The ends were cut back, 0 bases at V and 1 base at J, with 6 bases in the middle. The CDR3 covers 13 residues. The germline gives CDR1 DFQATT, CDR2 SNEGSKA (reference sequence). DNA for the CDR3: TGCAGTGCTAGAGAGCAGTGGAACACTGAAGCTTTCTTT. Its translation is CSAREQWNTEAFF.

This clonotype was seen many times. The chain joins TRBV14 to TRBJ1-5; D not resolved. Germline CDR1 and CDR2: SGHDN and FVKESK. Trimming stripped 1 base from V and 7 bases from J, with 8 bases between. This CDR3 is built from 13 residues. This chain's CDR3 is CASSQGPGQPQHF. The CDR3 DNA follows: TGTGCCAGCAGCCAAGGCCCCGGGCAGCCCCAGCATTTT.

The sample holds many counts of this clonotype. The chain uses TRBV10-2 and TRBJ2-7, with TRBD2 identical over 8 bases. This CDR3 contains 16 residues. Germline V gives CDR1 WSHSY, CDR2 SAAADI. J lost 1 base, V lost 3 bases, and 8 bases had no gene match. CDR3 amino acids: CASSDPGLGLSYEQYF. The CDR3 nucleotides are TGCGCCAGCAGTGATCCGGGACTAGGACTTTCCTACGAGCAGTACTTC.

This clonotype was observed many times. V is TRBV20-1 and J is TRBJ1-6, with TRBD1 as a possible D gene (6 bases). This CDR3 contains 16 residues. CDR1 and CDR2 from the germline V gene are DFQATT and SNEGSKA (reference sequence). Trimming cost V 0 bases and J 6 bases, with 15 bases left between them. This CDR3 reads CSARDLLAGANSPLHF. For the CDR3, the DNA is TGCAGTGCTAGAGACCTCTTAGCAGGGGCTAATTCACCCCTCCACTTT.

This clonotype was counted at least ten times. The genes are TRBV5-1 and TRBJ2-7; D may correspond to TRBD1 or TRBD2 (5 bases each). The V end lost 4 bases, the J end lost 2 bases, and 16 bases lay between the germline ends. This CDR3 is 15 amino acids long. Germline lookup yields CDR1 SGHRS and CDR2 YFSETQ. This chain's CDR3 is CASSHPGTVTYEQYF. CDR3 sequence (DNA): TGCGCCAGCAGCCACCCCGGGACCGTCACCTACGAGCAGTACTTC.

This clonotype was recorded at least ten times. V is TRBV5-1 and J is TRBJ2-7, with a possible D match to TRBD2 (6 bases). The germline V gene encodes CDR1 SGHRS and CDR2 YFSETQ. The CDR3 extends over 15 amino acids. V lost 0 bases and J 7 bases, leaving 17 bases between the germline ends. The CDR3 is CASSLEAPGVREQYF. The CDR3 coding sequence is TGCGCCAGCAGCTTGGAGGCTCCGGGGGTAAGGGAGCAGTACTTC.

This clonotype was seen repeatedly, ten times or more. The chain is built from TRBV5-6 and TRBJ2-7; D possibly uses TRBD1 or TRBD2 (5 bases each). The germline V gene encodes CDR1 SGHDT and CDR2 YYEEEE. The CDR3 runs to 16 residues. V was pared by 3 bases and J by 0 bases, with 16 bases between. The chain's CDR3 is CASSSRWDGDSYEQYF. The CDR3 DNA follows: TGTGCCAGCAGCTCACGGTGGGACGGGGACTCCTACGAGCAGTACTTC.

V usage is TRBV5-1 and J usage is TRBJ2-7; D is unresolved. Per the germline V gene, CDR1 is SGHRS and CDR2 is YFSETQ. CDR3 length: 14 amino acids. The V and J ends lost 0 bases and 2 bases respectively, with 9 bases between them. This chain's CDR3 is CASSLEVGTYEQYF. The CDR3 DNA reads TGCGCCAGCAGCTTGGAGGTGGGGACCTACGAGCAGTACTTC.

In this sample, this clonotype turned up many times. CDR3: CASSSGGGGTEAFF. CDR3 DNA sequence: TGCGCCAGCAGCTCCGGGGGGGGTGGAACTGAAGCTTTCTTT. This chain connects TRBV5-1 to TRBJ1-1; possibly TRBD1 for D (5 bases). The CDR3 is 14 amino acids. CDR1 is SGHRS, CDR2 YFSETQ, per germline. V shed 3 bases and J shed 5 bases, with 14 bases lying between them.

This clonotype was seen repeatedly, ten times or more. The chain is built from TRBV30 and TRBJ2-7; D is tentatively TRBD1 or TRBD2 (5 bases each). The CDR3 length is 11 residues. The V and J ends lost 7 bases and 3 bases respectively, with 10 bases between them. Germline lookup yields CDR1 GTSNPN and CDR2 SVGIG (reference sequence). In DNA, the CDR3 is TGTGCCTCCGGGACCAACTACGAGCAGTACTTC. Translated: CASGTNYEQYF.

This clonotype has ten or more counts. As DNA, the CDR3 is TGTGCCAGCAGTTTAGGTCAGGGTCGGGACACTGAAGCTTTCTTT. The encoded protein is CASSLGQGRDTEAFF. The J gene is TRBJ1-1, the V gene TRBV12-3 or TRBV12-4; maybe TRBD1 (5 bases). V was pared by 1 base and J by 3 bases, with 12 bases between. This CDR3 contains 15 residues.

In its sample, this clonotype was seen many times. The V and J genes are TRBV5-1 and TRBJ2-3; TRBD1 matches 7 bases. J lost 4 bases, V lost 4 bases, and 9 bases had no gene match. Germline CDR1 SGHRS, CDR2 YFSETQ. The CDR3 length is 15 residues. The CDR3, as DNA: TGCGCCAGCAGCACCGGACAGGCCTTGGCAGATACGCAGTATTTT. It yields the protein CASSTGQALADTQYF.

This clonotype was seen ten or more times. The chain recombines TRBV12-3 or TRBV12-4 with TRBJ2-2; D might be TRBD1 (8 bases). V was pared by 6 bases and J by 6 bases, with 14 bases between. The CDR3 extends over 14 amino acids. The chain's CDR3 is CASRRTGRAGELFF. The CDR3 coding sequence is TGTGCCAGCAGACGGACAGGGAGGGCCGGGGAGCTGTTTTTT.

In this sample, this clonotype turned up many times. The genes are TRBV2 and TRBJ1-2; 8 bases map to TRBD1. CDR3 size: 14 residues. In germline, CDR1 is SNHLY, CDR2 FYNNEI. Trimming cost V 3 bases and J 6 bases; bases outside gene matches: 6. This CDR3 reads CASSEDRALHGYTF. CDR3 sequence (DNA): TGTGCCAGCAGTGAGGACAGGGCACTACATGGCTACACCTTC.

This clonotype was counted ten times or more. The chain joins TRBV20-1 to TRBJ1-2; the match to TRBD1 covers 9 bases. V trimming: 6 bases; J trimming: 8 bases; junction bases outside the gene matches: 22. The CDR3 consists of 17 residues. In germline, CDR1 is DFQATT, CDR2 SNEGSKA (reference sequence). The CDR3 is CSAPSGTGSPTIGGYTF. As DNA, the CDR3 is TGCAGTGCCCCCTCGGGGACAGGGAGCCCAACTATAGGAGGCTACACCTTC.

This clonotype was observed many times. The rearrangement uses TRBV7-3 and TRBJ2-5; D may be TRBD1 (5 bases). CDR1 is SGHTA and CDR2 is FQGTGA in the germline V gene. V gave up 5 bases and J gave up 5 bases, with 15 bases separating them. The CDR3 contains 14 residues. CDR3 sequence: CASSQGPLGETQYF. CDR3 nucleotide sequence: TGTGCCAGCAGCCAGGGCCCCTTGGGGGAGACCCAGTACTTC. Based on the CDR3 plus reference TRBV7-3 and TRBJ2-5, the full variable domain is GAGVSQTPSNKVTEKGKYVELRCDPISGHTALYWYRQSLGQGPEFLIYFQGTGAADDSGLPNDRFFAVRPEGSVSTLKIQRTERGDSAVYLCASSQGPLGETQYFGPGTRLLVL.

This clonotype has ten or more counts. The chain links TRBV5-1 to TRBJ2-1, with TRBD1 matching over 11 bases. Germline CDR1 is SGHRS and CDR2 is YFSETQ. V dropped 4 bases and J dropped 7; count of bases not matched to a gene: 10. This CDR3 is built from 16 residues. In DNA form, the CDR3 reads TGCGCCAGCAGCCCTGGGGACAGGGGGTTACTAAATGAGCAGTTCTTC. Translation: CASSPGDRGLLNEQFF.

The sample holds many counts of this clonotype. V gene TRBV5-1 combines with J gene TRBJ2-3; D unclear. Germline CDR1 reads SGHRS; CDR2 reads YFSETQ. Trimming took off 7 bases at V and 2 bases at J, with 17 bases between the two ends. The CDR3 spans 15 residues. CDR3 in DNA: TGCGCCAGCCGAGCCGGAAGAATCTTCACAGATACGCAGTATTTT. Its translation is CASRAGRIFTDTQYF.